The 9 T cell receptor beta chains given below trace back to one sample, sequenced in a study of T cells in Graves' hyperthyroidism and ophthalmopathy (dated 2019 in TCRdb). Library preparation used multiplex PCR. The sequencer was an Illumina HiSeq 2000. The TCR beta CDR3 regions were amplified from RNA transcripts. A first-round RT-PCR of the TCR CDR3 used the HTBI primer set with the Qiagen OneStep RT-PCR kit. Starting from the raw public reads, TCRdb applied fastp trimming at Q25, assembled clones with MiXCR and retained in-frame beta chains. Every distinct CDR3 protein forms one entry, paired with its most common genes and DNA. The sample contains hundreds of thousands of distinct CDR3 sequences, about 14% of them found a single time. Around 12% of the sample is in the top ten clones. The source material was blood. These receptors all come from a woman between 50 and 59 years old with Graves' ophthalmopathy.

This clonotype was detected ten times or more. The chain recombines TRBV3-1 with TRBJ2-5; 8 nucleotides match TRBD1. Germline values: CDR1 LGHDT, CDR2 YNNKEL (reference sequence). With V trimmed by 6 bases and J by 1 base, 10 bases remained unmatched. CDR3 length: 16 residues. The CDR3 DNA reads as TGTGCCAGCAGTCATTACCGGGACAGGACCCAAGAGACCCAGTACTTC. Amino acids: CASSHYRDRTQETQYF.

Ten or more counts support this clonotype. The chain has TRBV12-3 or TRBV12-4 and TRBJ2-7; a possible D gene is TRBD2 (5 bases). The V gene lost 5 bases and the J gene lost 7 bases, with 12 bases spanning the gap. The CDR3 consists of 12 residues. CDR3 in DNA: TGTGCCAGCAGTCAAACTAGTAATGAGCAGTACTTC. Protein product: CASSQTSNEQYF.

This clonotype was picked up many times. The CDR3 here is CASSPLGFHEQFF. The CDR3 region has the DNA TGTGCCAGCAGCCCGCTCGGGTTCCATGAGCAGTTCTTC. This sequence joins TRBV14 and TRBJ2-1; no firm D call. The CDR3 runs 13 residues. V lost 4 bases and J 8 bases, leaving 12 bases between the germline ends. Germline lookup yields CDR1 SGHDN and CDR2 FVKESK.

This clonotype was detected many times. This chain uses TRBV12-3 or TRBV12-4 with TRBJ1-2; D ambiguous. This CDR3 has 13 residues. The V and J ends lost 5 bases and 5 bases respectively, with 12 bases between them. The CDR3: CASSDWRPYGYTF. The DNA of the CDR3 is TGTGCCAGCAGTGACTGGCGTCCTTATGGCTACACCTTC.

Many counts were recorded for this clonotype. This chain uses TRBV5-1 with TRBJ1-1; the D is unclear. The CDR3 sequence is 16 residues long. The V gene lost 4 bases and the J gene lost 1 base, with 17 bases spanning the gap. Germline CDR1 reads SGHRS; CDR2 reads YFSETQ. The CDR3 DNA is TGCGCCAGCAGCCCCTCCCCGGGCCCCGCGAACACTGAAGCTTTCTTT. It specifies CASSPSPGPANTEAFF.

This clonotype was seen at least ten times. The V call is TRBV5-1, the J call TRBJ2-7, with D perhaps matching TRBD1 or TRBD2 (6 bases each). Germline loops: CDR1 SGHRS, CDR2 YFSETQ. This CDR3 is 14 amino acids long. Trimming removed 0 bases at V and 6 bases at J, with 13 bases between. The CDR3 nucleotides are TGCGCCAGCAGCTTGGTAGGCAGGGGAGGCGAGCAGTACTTC. This encodes CASSLVGRGGEQYF.

This rearrangement joins TRBV5-1 to TRBJ2-7, with TRBD2 matching over 8 bases. The ends lost 0 bases at V and 0 bases at J; junction bases unmatched: 8. This CDR3 spans 17 amino acids. Germline V gene data show CDR1 as SGHRS and CDR2 as YFSETQ. In nucleotides, the CDR3 is TGCGCCAGCAGCTTGGGGTCAGCGGGAGTGTTCTCCTACGAGCAGTACTTC. Encoded protein: CASSLGSAGVFSYEQYF.

V usage is TRBV9 and J usage is TRBJ2-6, with D unresolved. Trimming took 1 base from V and 1 from J, leaving 9 bases between them. Germline V CDR1 and CDR2: SGDLS, YYNGEE. The CDR3 runs to 16 residues. The chain's CDR3 is CASSVSQTSGANVLTF. CDR3 in DNA: TGTGCCAGCAGCGTAAGTCAGACGTCTGGGGCCAACGTCCTGACTTTC. Full variable domain (remainder filled in from reference TRBV9 and TRBJ2-6): DSGVTQTPKHLITATGQRVTLRCSPRSGDLSVYWYQQSLDQGLQFLIQYYNGEERAKGNILERFSAQQFPDLHSELNLSSLELGDSALYFCASSVSQTSGANVLTFGAGSRLTVL.

This clonotype appeared many times. The V call is TRBV9, the J call TRBJ2-5, with 7 bases fitting TRBD1. V gave up 4 bases and J gave up 5 bases; unmatched junction bases: 5. This CDR3 is 13 amino acids long. Germline V gene data show CDR1 as SGDLS and CDR2 as YYNGEE. The CDR3 loop reads CASSSDRAETQYF. The CDR3 region has the DNA TGTGCCAGCAGCTCTGACAGGGCCGAGACCCAGTACTTC.